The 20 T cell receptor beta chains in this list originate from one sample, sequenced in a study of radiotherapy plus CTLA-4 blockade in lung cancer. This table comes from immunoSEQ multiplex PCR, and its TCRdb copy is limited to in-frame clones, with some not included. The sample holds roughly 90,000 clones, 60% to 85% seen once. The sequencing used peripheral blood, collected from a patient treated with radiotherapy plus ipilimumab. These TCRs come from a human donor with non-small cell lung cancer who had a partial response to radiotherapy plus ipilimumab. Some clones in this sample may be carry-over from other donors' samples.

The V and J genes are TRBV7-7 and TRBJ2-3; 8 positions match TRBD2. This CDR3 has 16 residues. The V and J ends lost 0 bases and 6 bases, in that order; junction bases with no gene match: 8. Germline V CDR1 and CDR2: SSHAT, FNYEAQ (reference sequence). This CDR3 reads CASSLAGGLAGDTQYF. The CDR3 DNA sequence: TGTGCCAGCAGCTTAGCGGGTGGACTAGCTGGCGATACGCAGTATTTT.

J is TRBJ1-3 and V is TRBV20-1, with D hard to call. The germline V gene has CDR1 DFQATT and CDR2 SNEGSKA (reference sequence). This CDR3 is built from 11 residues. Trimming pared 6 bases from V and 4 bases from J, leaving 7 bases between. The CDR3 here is CSAEVGNTIYF. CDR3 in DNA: TGCAGTGCAGAGGTGGGAAACACCATATATTTT.

The CDR3 spells CASNPTSGNYNEQFF. DNA of the CDR3: TGCGCCAGCAACCCGACTAGCGGGAACTACAATGAGCAGTTCTTC. The genes are TRBV5-1 and TRBJ2-1; 11 nucleotides line up with TRBD2. Per germline, CDR1 SGHRS and CDR2 YFSETQ. The CDR3 extends over 15 amino acids. With V trimmed by 6 bases and J by 3 bases, 5 bases remained unmatched.

The CDR3 DNA is TGTGCCAGCACTGGGACAGGGGTACCGCAAGCTTTCTTT. This sequence encodes CASTGTGVPQAFF. V and J are TRBV19 and TRBJ1-1; 10 nucleotides align to TRBD1. CDR3 size: 13 residues. Germline loops: CDR1 LNHDA, CDR2 SQIVND (reference sequence). Germline trimming cut 9 bases from V and 9 bases from J; bases unmatched to any gene: 10.

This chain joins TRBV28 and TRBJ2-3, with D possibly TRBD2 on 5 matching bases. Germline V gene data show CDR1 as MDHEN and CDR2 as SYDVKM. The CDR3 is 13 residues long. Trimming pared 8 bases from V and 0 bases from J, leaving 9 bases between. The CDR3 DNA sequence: TGTGCCAGCGGGAGAGAGAGCACAGATACGCAGTATTTT. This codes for CASGRESTDTQYF.

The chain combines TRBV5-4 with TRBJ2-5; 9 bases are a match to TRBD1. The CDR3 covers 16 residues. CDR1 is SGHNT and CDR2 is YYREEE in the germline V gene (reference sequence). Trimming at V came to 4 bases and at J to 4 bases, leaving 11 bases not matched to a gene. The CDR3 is CASSKNRGQLGETQYF. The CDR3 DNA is TGTGCCAGCAGCAAGAACAGGGGGCAGCTGGGAGAGACCCAGTACTTC.

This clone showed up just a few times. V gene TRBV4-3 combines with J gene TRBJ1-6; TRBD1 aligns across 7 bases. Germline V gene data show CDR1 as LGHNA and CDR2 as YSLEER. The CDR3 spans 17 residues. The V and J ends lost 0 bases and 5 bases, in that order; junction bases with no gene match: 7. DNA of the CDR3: TGCGCCAGCAGCCAAGATCTGCAGGGGGGAGATAATTCACCCCTCCACTTT. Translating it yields CASSQDLQGGDNSPLHF.

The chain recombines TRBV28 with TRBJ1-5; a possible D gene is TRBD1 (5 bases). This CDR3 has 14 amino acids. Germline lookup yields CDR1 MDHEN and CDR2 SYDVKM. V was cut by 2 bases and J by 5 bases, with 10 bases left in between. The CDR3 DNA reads TGTGCCAGCAGTTTAGGACAAATTCATCAGCCCCAGCATTTT. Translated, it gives CASSLGQIHQPQHF.

The CDR3 protein is CASSFTGQGNNEQFF. The CDR3 coding sequence is TGTGCCAGCAGCTTCACGGGACAGGGCAACAATGAGCAGTTCTTC. V gene TRBV5-4 combines with J gene TRBJ2-1; 9 bases agree with TRBD1. Germline lookup yields CDR1 SGHNT and CDR2 YYREEE (reference sequence). This CDR3 spans 15 amino acids. With V trimmed by 2 bases and J by 5 bases, 5 bases remained unmatched.

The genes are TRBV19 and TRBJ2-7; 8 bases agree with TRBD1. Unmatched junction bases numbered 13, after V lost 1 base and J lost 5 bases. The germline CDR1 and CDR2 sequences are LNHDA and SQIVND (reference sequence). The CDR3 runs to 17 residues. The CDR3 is CASSIAMAHRGVHEQYF. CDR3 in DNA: TGTGCCAGTAGTATAGCCATGGCACACAGGGGGGTACACGAGCAGTACTTC.

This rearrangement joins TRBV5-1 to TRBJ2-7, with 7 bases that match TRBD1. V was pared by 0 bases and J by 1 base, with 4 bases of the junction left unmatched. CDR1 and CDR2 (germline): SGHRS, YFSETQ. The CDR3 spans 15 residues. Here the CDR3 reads CASSLGDRDSYEQYF. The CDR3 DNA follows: TGCGCCAGCAGCTTGGGGGACAGAGATTCCTACGAGCAGTACTTC. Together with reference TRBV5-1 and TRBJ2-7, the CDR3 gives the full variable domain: KAGVTQTPRYLIKTRGQQVTLSCSPISGHRSVSWYQQTPGQGLQFLFEYFSETQRNKGNFPGRFSGRQFSNSRSEMNVSTLELGDSALYLCASSLGDRDSYEQYFGPGTRLTVT.

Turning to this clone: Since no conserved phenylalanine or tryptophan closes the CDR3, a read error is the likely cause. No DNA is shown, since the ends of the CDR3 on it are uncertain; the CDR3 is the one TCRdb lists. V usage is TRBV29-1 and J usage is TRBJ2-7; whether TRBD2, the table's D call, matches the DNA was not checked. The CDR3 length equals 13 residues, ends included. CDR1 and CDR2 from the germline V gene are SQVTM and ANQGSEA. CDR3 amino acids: CSVSAGGPSGVSM.

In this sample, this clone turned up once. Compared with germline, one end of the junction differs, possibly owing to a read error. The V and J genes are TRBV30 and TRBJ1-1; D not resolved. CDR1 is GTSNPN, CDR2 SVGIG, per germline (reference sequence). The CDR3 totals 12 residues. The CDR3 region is CAWSVQNSEAFF. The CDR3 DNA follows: TGTGCCTGGAGTGTACAGAACTCTGAAGCTTTCTTT.

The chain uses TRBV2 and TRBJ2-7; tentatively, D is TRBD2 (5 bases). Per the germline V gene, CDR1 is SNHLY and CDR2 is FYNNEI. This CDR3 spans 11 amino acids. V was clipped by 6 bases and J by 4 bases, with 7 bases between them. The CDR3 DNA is TGTGCCAGCAGCGGGGAGTACGAGCAGTACTTC. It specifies CASSGEYEQYF. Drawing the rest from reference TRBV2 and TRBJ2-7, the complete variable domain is EPEVTQTPSHQVTQMGQEVILRCVPISNHLYFYWYRQILGQKVEFLVSFYNNEISEKSEIFDDQFSVERPDGSNFTLKIRSTKLEDSAMYFCASSGEYEQYFGPGTRLTVT.

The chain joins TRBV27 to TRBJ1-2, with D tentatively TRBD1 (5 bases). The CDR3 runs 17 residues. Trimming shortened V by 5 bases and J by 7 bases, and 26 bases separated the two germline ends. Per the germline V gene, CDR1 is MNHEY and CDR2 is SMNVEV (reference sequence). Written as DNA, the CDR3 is TGTGCCAGCAGTACAGTGGGCAGGGTAGGGCTATCGAGTGGCTACACCTTC. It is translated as CASSTVGRVGLSSGYTF.

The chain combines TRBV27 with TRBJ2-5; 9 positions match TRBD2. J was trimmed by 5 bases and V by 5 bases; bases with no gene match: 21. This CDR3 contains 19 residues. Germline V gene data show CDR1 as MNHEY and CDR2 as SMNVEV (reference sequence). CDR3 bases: TGTGCCAGCAGTCCCCTCCAGGGGGGTAGCGGGGGACCTCCGGAGACCCAGTACTTC. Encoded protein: CASSPLQGGSGGPPETQYF.

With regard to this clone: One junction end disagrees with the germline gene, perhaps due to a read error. The CDR3 sequence is CASTPGTGVTRERYF. The CDR3, as DNA: TGTGCCAGCACACCCGGGACAGGGGTAACCCGCGAGCGGTACTTC. The chain couples TRBV27 to TRBJ2-7, with TRBD1 identical over 10 bases. The CDR3 loop spans 15 amino acids. CDR1 and CDR2 from the germline V gene are MNHEY and SMNVEV (reference sequence).

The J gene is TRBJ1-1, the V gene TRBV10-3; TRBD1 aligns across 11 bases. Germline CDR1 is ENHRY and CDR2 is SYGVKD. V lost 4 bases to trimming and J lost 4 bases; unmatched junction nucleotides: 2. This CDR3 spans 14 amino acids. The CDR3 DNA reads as TGTGCCATCAGTGCCGGACAGGGGGCCACTGAAGCTTTCTTT. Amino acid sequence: CAISAGQGATEAFF.

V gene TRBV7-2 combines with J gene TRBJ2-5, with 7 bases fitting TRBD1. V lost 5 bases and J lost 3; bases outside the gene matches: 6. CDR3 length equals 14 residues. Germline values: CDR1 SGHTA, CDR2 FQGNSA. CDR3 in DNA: TGTGCCAGCAGCCCCTGGACAGGAAAAGAGACCCAGTACTTC. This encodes CASSPWTGKETQYF. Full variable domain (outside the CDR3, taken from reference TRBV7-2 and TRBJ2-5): GAGVSQSPSNKVTEKGKDVELRCDPISGHTALYWYRQSLGQGLEFLIYFQGNSAPDKSGLPSDRFSAERTGGSVSTLTIQRTQQEDSAVYLCASSPWTGKETQYFGPGTRLLVL.

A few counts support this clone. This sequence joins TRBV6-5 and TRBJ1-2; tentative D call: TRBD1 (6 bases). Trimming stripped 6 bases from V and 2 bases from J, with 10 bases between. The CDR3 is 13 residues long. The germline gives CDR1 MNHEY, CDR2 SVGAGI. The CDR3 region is CASRRGQNYGYTF. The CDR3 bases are TGTGCCAGCAGACGTGGACAGAACTATGGCTACACCTTC.